The 20 T cell receptor beta chains presented below share a single source sample, sequenced in a study of sequential checkpoint blockade in melanoma. Here immunoSEQ multiplex PCR was the method, and the copy in TCRdb shows in-frame clones only, minus some. The sample holds 40,000 or so clones; roughly 81% are singletons and the top ten take approximately 6%. Treatment noted: randomized to nivolumab then ipilimumab (arm A) or the reverse (arm B). Sequences were derived from CD8+ T cells sorted from blood (inferred from file names), sampled from a patient given nivolumab and ipilimumab in sequence. These receptors were obtained from a human donor with melanoma.

A single count supports this clone. V and J are TRBV5-4 and TRBJ2-3, with D maybe TRBD1 (6 bases). The V end was cut by 2 bases, the J end by 4 bases, with 17 bases between. Looked up from germline, CDR1 is SGHNT and CDR2 is YYREEE (reference sequence). The CDR3 loop spans 16 amino acids. CDR3 in amino acids: CASSLFLQGMPDTQYF. CDR3 nucleotide sequence: TGTGCCAGCAGCTTATTCCTTCAGGGGATGCCAGATACGCAGTATTTT.

Only one count was recorded for this clone. The V and J genes are TRBV19 and TRBJ1-1; the match to TRBD1 covers 7 bases. CDR3 length: 15 residues. Germline CDR1 reads LNHDA; CDR2 reads SQIVND (reference sequence). The junction had 6 bases not matched to a gene; V was cut back by 5 bases and J by 0 bases. Here the CDR3 reads CASSVDRAMNTEAFF. The CDR3 DNA reads TGTGCCAGTAGTGTCGACAGGGCCATGAACACTGAAGCTTTCTTT.

This clone was detected once. The J gene is TRBJ1-1, the V gene TRBV27; D is perhaps TRBD1 (6 bases). V was cut by 5 bases and J by 7 bases, with 14 bases left in between. Looked up from germline, CDR1 is MNHEY and CDR2 is SMNVEV (reference sequence). CDR3 length: 13 residues. CDR3 bases: TGTGCCAGCAGTGCTACAGGGTTTGGTGAAGCTTTCTTT. Its translation: CASSATGFGEAFF.

The gene calls are TRBV27 and TRBJ2-1; TRBD2 aligns across 8 bases. The V gene end was trimmed by 8 bases and the J gene end by 2 bases; junction bases not matched to a gene: 5. The CDR3 is made up of 14 amino acids. The germline V gene encodes CDR1 MNHEY and CDR2 SMNVEV (reference sequence). CDR3 sequence: CASASGLAYNEQFF. The CDR3 region has the DNA TGTGCCAGCGCCTCGGGACTAGCCTACAATGAGCAGTTCTTC.

This clone was recorded once. The rearrangement joins TRBV5-1 to TRBJ2-7; TRBD1 matches at 9 bases. CDR1 and CDR2 from the germline V gene are SGHRS and YFSETQ. V was pared by 4 bases and J by 5 bases, with 7 bases of the junction left unmatched. CDR3 length: 14 amino acids. DNA for the CDR3: TGCGCCAGCAGCAGGGGACAGGGTGGCGACGAGCAGTACTTC. It codes for CASSRGQGGDEQYF.

J is TRBJ2-7 and V is TRBV13; 8 bases are shared with TRBD1. CDR1 is PRHDT, CDR2 FYEKMQ, per germline (reference sequence). The CDR3 spans 12 residues. J gave up 4 bases and V 7 bases, and 3 bases lay outside the gene matches. CDR3 nucleotide sequence: TGTGCCAGCAACGGACAGGGATACGAGCAGTACTTC. Its protein is CASNGQGYEQYF.

The gene calls are TRBV19 and TRBJ2-3, with D maybe TRBD1 (6 bases). Trimming cost V 4 bases and J 3 bases, with 8 bases left between them. Germline V gene lookup returns CDR1 LNHDA and CDR2 SQIVND (reference sequence). The CDR3 has 13 residues. The CDR3 bases are TGTGCCAGTAGTACCGGACAGACAGATACGCAGTATTTT. Protein product: CASSTGQTDTQYF.

The J gene is TRBJ1-2, the V gene TRBV10-2; D is ambiguous. V was trimmed by 3 bases and J by 8 bases, leaving 10 bases between them. There are 12 residues in the CDR3. Germline assignment: CDR1 WSHSY and CDR2 SAAADI. The CDR3, as DNA: TGCGCCAGCAGTGAAACGGTTGCAGGCTACACCTTC. Encoded protein: CASSETVAGYTF.

The chain employs TRBV27 and TRBJ1-6, with TRBD1 as a possible D gene (5 bases). The CDR3 is 14 residues long. Trimming stripped 3 bases from V and 8 bases from J, with 11 bases between. CDR1 is MNHEY, CDR2 SMNVEV, per germline (reference sequence). The CDR3 region has the DNA TGTGCCAGCAGTTTGCAGGGTTCCCATTCACCCCTCCACTTT. This gives the protein CASSLQGSHSPLHF.

The genes are TRBV9 and TRBJ2-7, with 7 bases matching TRBD1. V was clipped by 0 bases and J by 0 bases; unmatched bases: 3. Germline-derived CDR1 and CDR2 are SGDLS and YYNGEE. CDR3 length equals 15 residues. CDR3 sequence reads: CASSVGDSVSYEQYF. The CDR3 DNA reads as TGTGCCAGCAGCGTAGGGGACAGTGTCTCCTACGAGCAGTACTTC.

This chain links TRBV11-2 with TRBJ2-1, with 7 bases fitting TRBD2. Germline CDR1 is SGHAT and CDR2 is FQNNGV. This CDR3 spans 15 amino acids. V dropped 1 base and J dropped 8; count of bases not matched to a gene: 8. This chain's CDR3 is CASSLVRAGEDEQFF. DNA of the CDR3: TGTGCCAGCAGCTTAGTTCGGGCGGGAGAAGATGAGCAGTTCTTC.

The gene calls are TRBV5-8 and TRBJ1-4, with D uncertain. Trimming took 3 bases from V and 2 from J, leaving 11 bases between them. This CDR3 spans 15 amino acids. CDR1 and CDR2 from the germline V gene are SGHTS and YDEGEE. The chain's CDR3 is CASSWRAGTNEKLFF. The DNA of the CDR3 is TGTGCCAGCAGCTGGAGAGCGGGCACTAATGAAAAACTGTTTTTT.

The gene calls are TRBV27 and TRBJ1-1, with a tentative D call TRBD1 (6 bases). This CDR3 comprises 17 residues. The ends were cut back, 5 bases at V and 11 bases at J, with 30 bases in the middle. Germline values: CDR1 MNHEY, CDR2 SMNVEV (reference sequence). The CDR3, as DNA: TGTGCCAGCAGTGGCGGGAGAAGGACAGCCGTAACACTGAATGCTTTCTTT. It codes for CASSGGRRTAVTLNAFF.

The rearrangement joins TRBV7-6 to TRBJ1-2, with TRBD1 matching 7 bases. Germline CDR1 reads SGHVS; CDR2 reads FNYEAQ. The CDR3 is made up of 15 amino acids. The trim removed 1 base at V and 1 base at J, leaving 3 bases unmatched. CDR3 amino acids: CASSLGQGFNYGYTF. CDR3 bases: TGTGCCAGCAGCTTAGGACAGGGCTTTAACTATGGCTACACCTTC.

The chain recombines TRBV7-9 with TRBJ2-7; D is perhaps TRBD1 (6 bases). V was pared by 6 bases and J by 5 bases, with 11 bases between. The CDR3 loop spans 12 amino acids. The germline V gene has CDR1 SEHNR and CDR2 FQNEAQ (reference sequence). The CDR3 region is CASSPGEHEQYF. Here the CDR3 DNA reads TGTGCCAGCAGTCCAGGGGAACACGAGCAGTACTTC. Full variable domain (rest looked up from reference TRBV7-9 and TRBJ2-7): DTGVSQNPRHKITKRGQNVTFRCDPISEHNRLYWYRQTLGQGPEFLTYFQNEAQLEKSRLLSDRFSAERPKGSFSTLEIQRTEQGDSAMYLCASSPGEHEQYFGPGTRLTVT.

The chain joins TRBV30 to TRBJ2-3, with TRBD1 matching 8 bases. J was trimmed by 2 bases and V by 2 bases; bases with no gene match: 9. The germline CDR1 and CDR2 sequences are GTSNPN and SVGIG (reference sequence). This CDR3 has 16 amino acids. The CDR3 is CAWSSRTGNDTDTQYF. DNA for the CDR3: TGTGCCTGGAGTTCAAGGACAGGGAACGACACAGATACGCAGTATTTT.

As regards this clone: A junction end diverges from the germline sequence, so it may reflect a read error. The chain links TRBV7-7 to TRBJ1-1, with 9 bases fitting TRBD1. CDR1 and CDR2 from the germline V gene are SSHAT and FNYEAQ (reference sequence). This CDR3 has 14 amino acids. As DNA, the CDR3 is TGTGCTAGCAGCTCCCTCGACAGGGGGACTGAAGCTTTCTTT. This sequence encodes CASSSLDRGTEAFF.

The CDR3, as DNA: TGCGCCAGCAGCGCCCAGCGGGGCGTCTCCTACAATGAGCAGTTCTTC. Its protein product is CASSAQRGVSYNEQFF. The rearrangement links TRBV4-1 to TRBJ2-1, with 7 bases fitting TRBD2. CDR1 and CDR2 (germline): MGHRA, YSYEKL. This CDR3 is 16 amino acids long. V trimming: 5 bases; J trimming: 0 bases; junction bases outside the gene matches: 7.

The CDR3 DNA reads TGTGCCAGCAGCGTAGACGGGAGGGCCGTGGATGAGCAGTTCTTC. Protein product: CASSVDGRAVDEQFF. The rearrangement uses TRBV9 and TRBJ2-1; 8 nucleotides line up with TRBD2. The CDR3 runs to 15 residues. CDR1 and CDR2 (germline): SGDLS, YYNGEE. Trimming removed 0 bases from V and 8 bases from J; junction bases left unmatched: 7.

The chain joins TRBV7-3 to TRBJ2-1; 10 nucleotides agree with TRBD1. Trimming took 5 bases from V and 2 from J; bases not matched to a gene: 3. The germline V gene encodes CDR1 SGHTA and CDR2 FQGTGA. The CDR3 is 15 amino acids. The CDR3 sequence: CASSPGTGAYNEQFF. The CDR3 DNA follows: TGTGCCAGCAGCCCCGGGACAGGGGCCTACAATGAGCAGTTCTTC.